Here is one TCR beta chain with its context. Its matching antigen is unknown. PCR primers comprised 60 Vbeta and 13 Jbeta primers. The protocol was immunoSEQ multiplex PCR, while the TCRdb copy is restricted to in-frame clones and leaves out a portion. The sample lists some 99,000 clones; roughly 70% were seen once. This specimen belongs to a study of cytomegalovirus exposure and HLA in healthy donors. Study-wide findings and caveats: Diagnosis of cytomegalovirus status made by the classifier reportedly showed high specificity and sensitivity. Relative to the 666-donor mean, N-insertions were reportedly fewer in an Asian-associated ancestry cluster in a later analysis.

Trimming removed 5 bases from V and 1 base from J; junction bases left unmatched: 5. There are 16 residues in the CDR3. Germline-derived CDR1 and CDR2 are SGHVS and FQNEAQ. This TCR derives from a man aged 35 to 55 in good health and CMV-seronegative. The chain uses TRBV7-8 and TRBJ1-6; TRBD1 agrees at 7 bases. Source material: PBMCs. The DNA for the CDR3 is TGTGCCAGCAGCGTATCAGGGGGTTCCTATAATTCACCCCTCCACTTT. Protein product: CASSVSGGSYNSPLHF. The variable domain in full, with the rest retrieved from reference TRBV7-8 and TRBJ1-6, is GAGVSQSPRYKVAKRGQDVALRCDPISGHVSLFWYQQALGQGPEFLTYFQNEAQLDKSGLPSDRFFAERPEGSVSTLKIQRTQQEDSAVYLCASSVSGGSYNSPLHFGNGTRLTVT.